This T cell receptor beta chain was profiled in a study of shared clonotypes between healthy human individuals. Whole-study results and caveats: Clonotypes which were not shared had lower generation probabilities than clonotypes that all four donors shared.

Note on this clone: Antigen specificity is unknown.

Measured with immunoSEQ multiplex PCR; TCRdb has only the in-frame clones, and not every one. The table has about 380,000 clones, about 96% seen once. The V and J ends lost 4 bases and 6 bases, in that order; junction bases with no gene match: 5. This CDR3 comprises 14 residues. Per germline, CDR1 SGHNT and CDR2 YYREEE (reference sequence). The rearrangement joins TRBV5-4 to TRBJ2-5; TRBD1 aligns across 11 bases. Sequences were obtained from memory CD8+ T cells sorted from blood. Subset specified: CD45RO+ cells pooled with CCR7-negative TemRA cells. This clonotype was obtained from a man younger than 45 in good health. In DNA, the CDR3 is TGTGCCAGCAGCACGGGGACAGGGGGGAAGACCCAGTACTTC. It is translated as CASSTGTGGKTQYF.